The entry below describes one TCR beta chain. As yet, its antigen is unknown. In the same sample, other DNA sequences code for this CDR3. Use of 60 Vbeta and 13 Jbeta primers characterized the PCR. The table came from immunoSEQ multiplex PCR; TCRdb's copy has only in-frame clones and leaves some out. Counted here are about 150,000 clones, 75% to 80% occurring once; the ten biggest clones make up under 0.8%. The entry originates in a study of cytomegalovirus exposure and HLA in healthy donors. Findings and limits, study-wide: The classifier was said to identify cytomegalovirus status with high specificity and sensitivity.

This TCR was sampled from a male donor in good health and CMV-seronegative. The specimen sequenced was PBMCs.

DNA of the CDR3: TGTGCCAGCAGCTTGGCCGGGGGAGTCGATTCACCCCTCCACTTT. Protein product: CASSLAGGVDSPLHF. The chain recombines TRBV5-4 with TRBJ1-6, with a tentative D call TRBD1 (5 bases). Trimming took off 0 bases at V and 8 bases at J, with 12 bases between the two ends. The length of the CDR3 is 15 residues. From germline, CDR1 is SGHNT and CDR2 YYREEE (reference sequence). The whole variable domain, remainder taken from reference TRBV5-4 and TRBJ1-6, is ETGVTQSPTHLIKTRGQQVTLRCSSQSGHNTVSWYQQALGQGPQFIFQYYREEENGRGNFPPRFSGLQFPNYSSELNVNALELDDSALYLCASSLAGGVDSPLHFGNGTRLTVT.